The subject of this entry is one T cell receptor beta chain. Its antigen is as yet unknown. This sample was included in a study of shared clonotypes between healthy human individuals. Study-wide background: Three CD4 naive, three CD4 memory, two CD8 naive and one CD8 memory plate were used per donor. The study's findings and limits: It was anticipated that sequencing depth would influence how many clonotypes donors shared.

As defined, naive CD8 cells were CD45RO-negative and positively selected for CCR7, with terminally differentiated effector memory CD45RA+ cells excluded. J lost 7 bases, V lost 3 bases, and 13 bases had no gene match. From germline, CDR1 is LNHDA and CDR2 SQIVND (reference sequence). The CDR3 loop spans 17 amino acids. The protocol was immunoSEQ multiplex PCR, while the TCRdb copy is restricted to in-frame clones and leaves out a portion. The sample lists approximately 2,000,000 clones; 93% were seen once. The chain carries TRBV19 and TRBJ1-4; the match to TRBD1 covers 8 bases. This receptor was identified in a man aged 18 to 30 in good health. Some clones in this sample may be carry-over from other donors' samples. Sequenced: naive CD8+ T cells from PBMCs. The CDR3 nucleotides are TGTGCCAGTAGTATCGGACAGGGAAGTATTGAGGTTGAAAAACTGTTTTTT. It translates to CASSIGQGSIEVEKLFF.